These 32 T cell receptor beta chains came from one sample sequenced in a study of naive and memory T cell subsets. No antigen has been assigned to these receptors. An equimolar mix of two oligonucleotides served as the beta constant-region primer for TRBC1 and TRBC2. Nested alpha and beta constant-region primers with the SP2 primer drove four PCR rounds on ligated cDNA. TCRdb recomputed calls from the UMI-ligation and nested PCR reads with MiXCR, one row per CDR3 protein. The sample shows approximately 150,000 distinct CDR3 sequences, about 20% of them seen only once. Overall study results and limits: Especially in CD8 cells, naive repertoires contained a few larger clonotypes, possibly CD45RA-re-expressing memory cells.

The sequencing input was naive CD8+ T cells from blood. These receptors were obtained from a human donor in good health.

This clonotype has only a few counts. This chain connects TRBV27 to TRBJ2-7; tentatively, D is TRBD1 (5 bases). The germline gives CDR1 MNHEY, CDR2 SMNVEV (reference sequence). V lost 5 bases and J lost 3, with 8 bases in between. The CDR3 loop spans 12 amino acids. The CDR3 protein is CASSVTGYEQYF. The DNA for the CDR3 is TGTGCCAGCAGTGTTACAGGCTACGAGCAGTACTTC.

The rearrangement uses TRBV4-1 and TRBJ2-7, with D maybe TRBD1 (6 bases). Per germline, CDR1 MGHRA and CDR2 YSYEKL. This CDR3 is 17 amino acids long. Trimming took off 1 base at V and 2 bases at J, with 18 bases between the two ends. CDR3 sequence: CASSQAPGQHTTYEQYF. Written as DNA, the CDR3 is TGCGCCAGCAGCCAAGCACCGGGACAACATACCACCTACGAGCAGTACTTC.

V usage is TRBV12-3 or TRBV12-4 and J usage is TRBJ2-4, with a possible D match to TRBD1 (5 bases). This CDR3 has 11 amino acids. Trimming cost V 10 bases and J 8 bases, with 12 bases left between them. The CDR3 loop is CATTGADIQYF. CDR3 nucleotides: TGTGCCACTACTGGGGCTGACATTCAGTACTTC.

This clonotype was seen a few times. The chain is built from TRBV10-2 and TRBJ1-1; TRBD1 matches at 10 bases. This CDR3 is 17 amino acids long. CDR1 is WSHSY, CDR2 SAAADI, per germline. The V gene end was trimmed by 2 bases and the J gene end by 5 bases; junction bases not matched to a gene: 11. CDR3 sequence reads: CASSEPRDRGWITEAFF. DNA of the CDR3: TGCGCCAGCAGTGAGCCGAGGGACAGGGGTTGGATTACTGAAGCTTTCTTT.

V and J are TRBV29-1 and TRBJ2-7; possible D gene TRBD2, 7 bases. Trimming removed 3 bases from V and 5 bases from J, with 11 bases in between. The CDR3 consists of 12 residues. Per the germline V gene, CDR1 is SQVTM and CDR2 is ANQGSEA. Here the CDR3 reads CSVDGGRNEQYF. The DNA of the CDR3 is TGCAGCGTTGACGGGGGGCGGAACGAGCAGTACTTC.

This clonotype turned up a few times. The chain joins TRBV27 to TRBJ2-7, with 11 bases aligning to TRBD2. Germline lookup yields CDR1 MNHEY and CDR2 SMNVEV (reference sequence). The CDR3 runs to 14 residues. V shed 4 bases and J 7 bases; nucleotides not matched to a gene: 6. The DNA for the CDR3 is TGTGCCAGCAGTTCCATAGCGGGAGGGGGGGAGCAGTACTTC. Amino acid sequence: CASSSIAGGGEQYF.

This clonotype was observed once. The chain joins TRBV6-5 to TRBJ2-5; TRBD2 matches 9 bases. Losses at the gene ends were 4 bases for V and 5 bases for J; bases not matched to a gene: 5. The CDR3 runs to 14 residues. CDR1 and CDR2 from the germline V gene are MNHEY and SVGAGI. CDR3 loop: CASSSGLASETQYF. The DNA of the CDR3 is TGTGCCAGCAGTTCGGGACTAGCATCGGAGACCCAGTACTTC.

A few counts support this clonotype. The rearrangement uses TRBV20-1 and TRBJ2-7, with a tentative D call TRBD2 (5 bases). The V gene's germline CDR1 is DFQATT and CDR2 SNEGSKA (reference sequence). The CDR3 has 13 residues. Trimming removed 7 bases from V and 0 bases from J, with 13 bases in between. Here the CDR3 reads CSGRPAPSYEQYF. For the CDR3, the DNA is TGCAGTGGGAGGCCGGCCCCCTCCTACGAGCAGTACTTC.

V and J are TRBV4-1 and TRBJ1-1; the D is unclear. Trimming pared 0 bases from V and 1 base from J, leaving 12 bases between. This CDR3 region has 16 residues. The V gene's germline CDR1 is MGHRA and CDR2 YSYEKL. The CDR3 bases are TGCGCCAGCAGCCAAGACCCTGCCTCGCCGAACACTGAAGCTTTCTTT. Translation: CASSQDPASPNTEAFF.

This clonotype has just a few counts. The chain uses TRBV12-3 or TRBV12-4 and TRBJ2-7, with 8 positions matching TRBD1. The length of the CDR3 is 13 residues. Trimming took 6 bases from V and 3 from J; bases not matched to a gene: 4. CDR3: CASRGQENYEQYF. The CDR3 coding sequence is TGTGCCAGCAGGGGACAGGAGAACTACGAGCAGTACTTC.

The sample holds many counts of this clonotype. The V and J genes are TRBV5-4 and TRBJ1-1; D call uncertain. Between the trimmed V and J ends, which lost 0 bases and 7 bases, there was a span of 7 bases. In germline, CDR1 is SGHNT, CDR2 YYREEE (reference sequence). The CDR3 is 12 residues long. The DNA for the CDR3 is TGTGCCAGCAGCTTGGGGCAGCTTGAAGCTTTCTTT. This codes for CASSLGQLEAFF.

The CDR3 nucleotides are TGCAGTGCCAATTCCGGCACAGGGTACTACAATGAGCAGTTCTTC. Its protein is CSANSGTGYYNEQFF. The chain is built from TRBV20-1 and TRBJ2-1, with a possible D match to TRBD1 (6 bases). The V and J ends lost 6 bases and 3 bases respectively, with 18 bases between them. This CDR3 region has 15 residues. Germline V gene sequence: CDR1 DFQATT, CDR2 SNEGSKA (reference sequence).

The CDR3 sequence: CASSLNFDRGRDEAFF. The CDR3 DNA is TGTGCCAGCAGTTTAAACTTTGACAGGGGAAGGGACGAAGCTTTCTTT. The J gene is TRBJ1-1, the V gene TRBV7-9; 8 bases map to TRBD1. This CDR3 is built from 16 residues. From germline, CDR1 is SEHNR and CDR2 FQNEAQ (reference sequence). The V gene end was trimmed by 6 bases and the J gene end by 8 bases; junction bases not matched to a gene: 17. Full variable domain (missing parts from reference TRBV7-9 and TRBJ1-1): DTGVSQNPRHKITKRGQNVTFRCDPISEHNRLYWYRQTLGQGPEFLTYFQNEAQLEKSRLLSDRFSAERPKGSFSTLEIQRTEQGDSAMYLCASSLNFDRGRDEAFFGQGTRLTVV.

This chain uses TRBV6-5 with TRBJ2-1; 7 bases agree with TRBD1. The V and J ends lost 0 bases and 9 bases, in that order; junction bases with no gene match: 8. Germline V CDR1 and CDR2: MNHEY, SVGAGI. The CDR3 spans 15 residues. The CDR3 sequence is CASSYSNKGAGEQFF. In DNA form, the CDR3 reads TGTGCCAGCAGTTACTCGAATAAGGGGGCGGGTGAGCAGTTCTTC.

This clonotype showed up just once. The chain recombines TRBV27 with TRBJ2-7; 8 positions agree with TRBD2. V shed 5 bases, J shed 3 bases, and the junction held 18 bases outside the gene matches. CDR1 is MNHEY and CDR2 is SMNVEV in the germline V gene (reference sequence). The CDR3 has 18 residues. CDR3 nucleotide sequence: TGTGCCAGCAGTGCCCGCAGGGCTAGCGGGCGACCCCACTACGAGCAGTACTTC. It codes for CASSARRASGRPHYEQYF.

This chain links TRBV4-2 with TRBJ2-2; no firm D call. V lost 4 bases, J lost 3 bases, and 3 bases lay in between. Germline CDR1 is LGHNA and CDR2 is YNFKEQ. This CDR3 has 12 residues. CDR3 sequence (DNA): TGTGCCAGCAGCCGAGACACCGGGGAGCTGTTTTTT. Its protein is CASSRDTGELFF.

This clonotype has more than one count but fewer than ten. The chain is built from TRBV28 and TRBJ2-7; weak D call: TRBD1 (6 bases). Germline V CDR1 and CDR2: MDHEN, SYDVKM. Trimming took off 2 bases at V and 3 bases at J, with 8 bases between the two ends. CDR3 length: 13 residues. The CDR3 sequence is CASSLGQLYEQYF. Here the CDR3 DNA reads TGTGCCAGCAGTTTAGGACAGCTCTACGAGCAGTACTTC.

This clonotype turned up a few times. This chain uses TRBV13 with TRBJ2-1; D is possibly TRBD1 (5 bases). CDR1 and CDR2 from the germline V gene are PRHDT and FYEKMQ (reference sequence). The CDR3 spans 13 residues. Trimming pared 0 bases from V and 8 bases from J, leaving 8 bases between. CDR3 residues: CASSLGRADEQFF. CDR3 in DNA: TGTGCCAGCAGCTTAGGCAGGGCCGATGAGCAGTTCTTC.

This clonotype was picked up a small number of times. The chain employs TRBV29-1 and TRBJ2-7; D might be TRBD1 or TRBD2, each matching 5 bases. The CDR3 runs to 13 residues. From germline, CDR1 is SQVTM and CDR2 ANQGSEA. V gave up 4 bases and J gave up 6 bases, with 16 bases separating them. CDR3 in DNA: TGCAGCGTTGTGGCGGCCGGGGCCTTCGAGCAGTACTTC. Protein: CSVVAAGAFEQYF.

The chain recombines TRBV24-1 with TRBJ2-5, with D possibly TRBD1 on 7 matching bases. The CDR3 totals 16 residues. The germline gives CDR1 KGHDR, CDR2 SFDVKD. V was cut by 2 bases and J by 3 bases, with 15 bases left in between. CDR3 nucleotides: TGTGCCACCAGTGATTCGGCGGGACAGCAGGAAGAGACCCAGTACTTC. Amino acids: CATSDSAGQQEETQYF.

This clonotype came up a few times. The chain uses TRBV7-2 and TRBJ2-2; D possibly matches TRBD1 or TRBD2 (5 bases each). V was shortened by 1 base and J by 7 bases, with 16 bases between the two germline ends. The CDR3 extends over 16 amino acids. Germline CDR1 is SGHTA and CDR2 is FQGNSA. The chain's CDR3 is CASSLDPGSYVGELFF. The CDR3 bases are TGTGCCAGCAGCTTAGATCCAGGGAGCTACGTCGGGGAGCTGTTTTTT.

There are a few counts of this clonotype. The J gene is TRBJ2-1, the V gene TRBV5-6; 14 nucleotides line up with TRBD2. Germline V gene sequence: CDR1 SGHDT, CDR2 YYEEEE. V lost 2 bases, J lost 7 bases, and 8 bases stayed unmatched. The CDR3 is 17 residues long. CDR3 region: CASSFGTSGSRANEQFF. CDR3 DNA: TGTGCCAGCAGCTTTGGGACTAGCGGGAGTCGGGCGAATGAGCAGTTCTTC.

The V call is TRBV3-1, the J call TRBJ1-5; D gene unclear. Germline-derived CDR1 and CDR2 are LGHDT and YNNKEL (reference sequence). V was pared by 3 bases and J by 3 bases, with 12 bases between. The CDR3 sequence is 15 residues long. CDR3 loop: CASSHTPENNQPQHF. Here the CDR3 DNA reads TGTGCCAGCAGCCACACGCCCGAGAACAATCAGCCCCAGCATTTT.

The chain employs TRBV6-5 and TRBJ2-1; D gene unclear. Germline assignment: CDR1 MNHEY and CDR2 SVGAGI. V was cut by 10 bases and J by 6 bases, with 25 bases left in between. CDR3 size: 16 residues. Here the CDR3 DNA reads TGTGCCACCTCGATCCGGGCCCATCGGTATTCCAATGAGCAGTTCTTC. Amino acid sequence: CATSIRAHRYSNEQFF.

The chain links TRBV15 to TRBJ2-1; D uncertain. Germline V gene lookup returns CDR1 LNHNV and CDR2 YYDKDF (reference sequence). The length of the CDR3 is 17 residues. V lost 1 base and J 5 bases, leaving 18 bases between the germline ends. The CDR3 DNA follows: TGTGCCACCAGCAGAGCCGGCCTGGTACGCACTAACAATGAGCAGTTCTTC. It is translated as CATSRAGLVRTNNEQFF.

The V gene is TRBV25-1, the J gene TRBJ2-1, with 7 bases matching TRBD1. V dropped 3 bases and J dropped 10; count of bases not matched to a gene: 12. CDR3 length: 15 amino acids. Germline-derived CDR1 and CDR2 are MGHDK and SYGVNS. This CDR3 reads CASSEGHRQGGEQFF. The CDR3, as DNA: TGTGCCAGCAGTGAGGGGCACCGACAGGGTGGAGAGCAGTTCTTC.

The rearrangement joins TRBV15 to TRBJ2-5; TRBD1 might be the D (6 bases). Germline V CDR1 and CDR2: LNHNV, YYDKDF (reference sequence). The CDR3 spans 15 residues. V was trimmed by 2 bases and J by 5 bases, leaving 15 bases between them. CDR3 amino acids: CATSRSRGGGETQYF. In nucleotides, the CDR3 is TGTGCCACCAGCAGATCCCGAGGGGGTGGGGAGACCCAGTACTTC.

CDR3 residues: CASSPRWEDRSVEQYF. CDR3 in DNA: TGTGCCAGCAGCCCACGTTGGGAGGACAGGAGCGTTGAGCAGTACTTC. The gene calls are TRBV7-2 and TRBJ2-7; D is perhaps TRBD1 (7 bases). The germline V gene encodes CDR1 SGHTA and CDR2 FQGNSA. This CDR3 spans 16 amino acids. V lost 5 bases and J lost 7, with 24 bases in between.

This clonotype was found a few times. The chain carries TRBV13 and TRBJ2-1; 7 nucleotides line up with TRBD2. Germline trimming cut 1 base from V and 4 bases from J; bases unmatched to any gene: 10. The germline V gene encodes CDR1 PRHDT and CDR2 FYEKMQ (reference sequence). The CDR3 is made up of 17 amino acids. CDR3 in amino acids: CASSLVIAAGEYNEQFF. In DNA, the CDR3 is TGTGCCAGCAGCTTAGTGATCGCGGCGGGAGAGTACAATGAGCAGTTCTTC.

This clonotype was seen a handful of times. The CDR3 nucleotides read TGTGCCAGCAGTTCCCGACAGAACCTGTACCAAGAGACCCAGTACTTC. This translates into CASSSRQNLYQETQYF. V gene TRBV27 combines with J gene TRBJ2-5, with D possibly being TRBD1 (5 bases). The CDR3 is 16 amino acids. The V and J ends lost 4 bases and 0 bases respectively, with 15 bases between them. Germline V gene data show CDR1 as MNHEY and CDR2 as SMNVEV (reference sequence).

The gene calls are TRBV28 and TRBJ1-2; the D is unclear. Trimming pared 3 bases from V and 7 bases from J, leaving 9 bases between. The V gene's germline CDR1 is MDHEN and CDR2 SYDVKM. The length of the CDR3 is 12 residues. The CDR3 nucleotides read TGTGCCAGCAGTTTCCAGAACGGTGGCTACACCTTC. Protein: CASSFQNGGYTF.

This clonotype came up a few times. The V and J genes are TRBV12-3 or TRBV12-4 and TRBJ2-3, with 8 bases identical to TRBD2. V dropped 9 bases and J dropped 4; count of bases not matched to a gene: 12. The CDR3 consists of 15 residues. CDR3: CASQGAGGSSDTQYF. The CDR3 coding sequence is TGTGCCAGTCAAGGGGCGGGAGGATCCTCAGATACGCAGTATTTT.